Listed here is a single T cell receptor beta chain. Noted treatment: randomized to nivolumab then ipilimumab (arm A) or the reverse (arm B). None of the patients previously received DNA-damaging chemotherapy. The germline V gene encodes CDR1 LNHDA and CDR2 SQIVND (reference sequence). The CDR3 loop spans 15 amino acids. Trimming at V came to 7 bases and at J to 4 bases, leaving 9 bases not matched to a gene. The sample belongs to a study of sequential checkpoint blockade in melanoma. TCRdb's copy holds only in-frame clones and misses some; the assay was immunoSEQ multiplex PCR. Among roughly 9,800 clones listed, 76% were seen once.

The chain uses TRBV19 and TRBJ1-4; 7 bases fit TRBD1. The sequence derives from a human donor with melanoma. The input for sequencing was CD8+ T cells sorted from blood (inferred from file names), taken from a patient given nivolumab and ipilimumab in sequence. CDR3 sequence (DNA): TGTGCCAGTACCGGGGACAGCCCAATTAATGAAAAACTGTTTTTT. It encodes CASTGDSPINEKLFF.